One and the same sample provided the 21 T cell receptor beta chains below, sequenced in a study of post-analysis software for immune sequencing data. General observations from the study: Patients used about 5 TRBV segments, including TRBV5-6, TRBV5-1 and TRBV20-1, more often than controls.

These receptors have no identified antigens. The library was made from cDNA and included unique molecular identifiers. TCRdb used MiXCR to reprocess the PCR reads, holding one entry per CDR3 protein. The sample includes fewer than 850,000 distinct CDR3 sequences, approximately 30% of them seen just once. The specimen sequenced was blood. The receptors were sampled from a girl aged 5-17 years with multiple sclerosis.

Notes on this clonotype: A much larger clone differs by one base, so this may be a read error. The J gene is TRBJ1-5, the V gene TRBV7-2; tentative D call: TRBD1 (6 bases). This CDR3 has 13 amino acids. Germline V gene data show CDR1 as SGHTA and CDR2 as FQGNSA. The CDR3 nucleotides are TGTGCCAGCAGCGGGAGGGGGAATCAGCCCCACCATTTT. Its protein product is CASSGRGNQPHHF.

In its sample, this clonotype was seen a few times. The chain has TRBV25-1 and TRBJ2-7; D possibly uses TRBD1 or TRBD2 (5 bases each). V lost 4 bases, J lost 2 bases, and 15 bases lay in between. Germline values: CDR1 MGHDK, CDR2 SYGVNS. The CDR3 totals 15 residues. The CDR3 DNA sequence: TGTGCCAGCAGTGCCCACGGGCAGGGACCCTACGAGCAGTACTTC. Protein sequence: CASSAHGQGPYEQYF.

A few counts support this clonotype. V gene TRBV12-3 or TRBV12-4 combines with J gene TRBJ2-1; tentatively, D is TRBD2 (6 bases). The V end was cut by 4 bases, the J end by 9 bases, with 22 bases between. The CDR3 spans 16 residues. The CDR3: CASSSRQTGTGGEQFF. CDR3 nucleotides: TGTGCCAGCAGTTCTCGACAGACTGGAACCGGGGGTGAGCAGTTCTTC.

This rearrangement joins TRBV4-3 to TRBJ2-5; 9 positions match TRBD2. The CDR3 runs 19 residues. Trimming took 1 base from V and 4 from J; bases not matched to a gene: 16. CDR1 is LGHNA, CDR2 YSLEER, per germline. The CDR3 sequence: CASSQVLLLAGGPGETQYF. DNA for the CDR3: TGCGCCAGCAGCCAAGTGCTACTTCTGGCGGGAGGGCCGGGAGAGACCCAGTACTTC.

V and J are TRBV4-3 and TRBJ2-7; D may match TRBD1 or TRBD2 (5 bases each). The CDR3 has 15 residues. Germline V gene data show CDR1 as LGHNA and CDR2 as YSLEER. Trimming shortened V by 0 bases and J by 5 bases, and 14 bases separated the two germline ends. CDR3 sequence reads: CASSQDPRETHEQYF. The CDR3 DNA reads as TGCGCCAGCAGCCAAGATCCCAGGGAGACCCACGAGCAGTACTTC.

This clonotype has at least ten counts. This sequence joins TRBV7-6 and TRBJ2-7; perhaps D is TRBD1 or TRBD2 (5 bases each). V lost 1 base and J 1 base, leaving 11 bases between the germline ends. This CDR3 comprises 15 residues. CDR1 SGHVS and CDR2 FNYEAQ come from the germline V gene. In DNA form, the CDR3 reads TGTGCCAGCAGCTTAGAGCCGGGGCCGTCCTACGAGCAGTACTTC. Translation: CASSLEPGPSYEQYF.

This sequence joins TRBV12-3 or TRBV12-4 and TRBJ2-1; D is uncertain. V lost 6 bases and J lost 2, with 14 bases in between. The CDR3 sequence is 15 residues long. Written as DNA, the CDR3 is TGTGCCAGCAGCCAACATCCAGCTACCTACAATGAGCAGTTCTTC. Protein product: CASSQHPATYNEQFF.

This clonotype was recorded a few times. V gene TRBV10-2 combines with J gene TRBJ2-7, with TRBD1 as a possible D gene (5 bases). The germline V gene has CDR1 WSHSY and CDR2 SAAADI. The CDR3 has 15 residues. V was trimmed by 8 bases and J by 3 bases, leaving 20 bases between them. CDR3 loop: CASRQGSLGLYEQYF. The CDR3 nucleotides are TGCGCCAGCCGTCAGGGTAGTCTAGGCCTCTACGAGCAGTACTTC.

V is TRBV7-2 and J is TRBJ1-2; a possible D gene is TRBD1 (5 bases). CDR3 length equals 14 residues. The germline V gene has CDR1 SGHTA and CDR2 FQGNSA. Trimming pared 5 bases from V and 4 bases from J, leaving 14 bases between. Here the CDR3 reads CASSADSRSYGYTF. The CDR3 DNA sequence: TGTGCCAGCAGCGCCGACAGCCGTTCCTATGGCTACACCTTC.

J is TRBJ1-1 and V is TRBV20-1; D gene ambiguous. The CDR3 is made up of 11 amino acids. The V end was cut by 0 bases, the J end by 7 bases, with 6 bases between. Germline lookup yields CDR1 DFQATT and CDR2 SNEGSKA (reference sequence). CDR3 bases: TGCAGTGCTAGAGACAGCGATGAAGCTTTCTTT. This encodes CSARDSDEAFF.

This sequence joins TRBV6-5 and TRBJ2-7; no reliable D call. Germline V lookup: CDR1 MNHEY, CDR2 SVGAGI. This CDR3 is 11 amino acids long. The V gene lost 5 bases and the J gene lost 6 bases, with 8 bases spanning the gap. The CDR3 loop reads CASSNTREQYF. CDR3 in DNA: TGTGCCAGCAGTAACACCCGCGAGCAGTACTTC.

This clonotype has just a few counts. This rearrangement joins TRBV12-3 or TRBV12-4 to TRBJ1-2, with 7 bases matching TRBD1. The V segment lost 4 bases and the J segment 3 bases; nucleotides outside the gene matches: 5. The CDR3 loop spans 14 amino acids. The CDR3 reads CASSYLGGDYGYTF. In DNA form, the CDR3 reads TGTGCCAGCAGTTATTTAGGGGGCGACTATGGCTACACCTTC.

CDR3 in amino acids: CSARAGFWINMNTEAFF. Written as DNA, the CDR3 is TGCAGTGCCAGGGCGGGGTTCTGGATAAACATGAACACTGAAGCTTTCTTT. The chain links TRBV20-1 to TRBJ1-1, with D maybe TRBD1 (5 bases). Germline CDR1 and CDR2: DFQATT and SNEGSKA (reference sequence). Trimming left V 6 bases short and J 0 bases short, with 23 bases between. This CDR3 spans 17 amino acids.

The CDR3 DNA follows: TGTGCCAGCAGCCCCCCTAGCGGGGGTTTCTCAGATACGCAGTATTTT. Translation: CASSPPSGGFSDTQYF. This chain joins TRBV14 and TRBJ2-3, with 10 bases lining up with TRBD2. Germline trimming cut 4 bases from V and 4 bases from J; bases unmatched to any gene: 8. The germline V gene has CDR1 SGHDN and CDR2 FVKESK. This CDR3 has 16 amino acids.

V and J are TRBV19 and TRBJ2-3; D gene uncertain. This CDR3 comprises 15 residues. Germline V gives CDR1 LNHDA, CDR2 SQIVND (reference sequence). The V end lost 5 bases, the J end lost 0 bases, and 12 bases lay between the germline ends. The CDR3 sequence: CASSALGSSTDTQYF. The CDR3 DNA follows: TGTGCCAGTAGTGCCCTCGGATCGAGCACAGATACGCAGTATTTT.

This clonotype was observed a few times. This chain joins TRBV18 and TRBJ1-2; 8 bases match TRBD1. CDR3 length equals 13 residues. Losses at the gene ends were 3 bases for V and 6 bases for J; bases not matched to a gene: 3. CDR1 is KGHSH, CDR2 LQKENI, per germline. The CDR3 spells CASSPQGANGYTF. CDR3 nucleotides: TGTGCCAGCTCACCCCAGGGGGCTAATGGCTACACCTTC. Full variable domain (outside the CDR3, taken from reference TRBV18 and TRBJ1-2): NAGVMQNPRHLVRRRGQEARLRCSPMKGHSHVYWYRQLPEEGLKFMVYLQKENIIDESGMPKERFSAEFPKEGPSILRIQQVVRGDSAAYFCASSPQGANGYTFGSGTRLTVV.

This chain uses TRBV4-1 with TRBJ2-5; D is ambiguous. Germline V gives CDR1 MGHRA, CDR2 YSYEKL. V was clipped by 1 base and J by 0 bases, with 6 bases between them. CDR3 length: 14 residues. This CDR3 reads CASSQGSDQETQYF. Written as DNA, the CDR3 is TGCGCCAGCAGCCAAGGTTCAGACCAAGAGACCCAGTACTTC.

The chain has TRBV5-6 and TRBJ2-7; D perhaps matches TRBD1 (5 bases). The ends were cut back, 6 bases at V and 2 bases at J, with 12 bases in the middle. The CDR3 runs 13 residues. CDR1 is SGHDT and CDR2 is YYEEEE in the germline V gene. In DNA, the CDR3 is TGTGCCAGCATTCTGGCAGGGCCCTACGAGCAGTACTTC. Amino acid sequence: CASILAGPYEQYF.

This clonotype was detected a few times. The chain couples TRBV20-1 to TRBJ2-1, with D maybe TRBD1 (6 bases). The length of the CDR3 is 13 residues. Trimming cost V 5 bases and J 7 bases, with 15 bases left between them. Germline-derived CDR1 and CDR2 are DFQATT and SNEGSKA (reference sequence). Here the CDR3 reads CSAPYWGRNEQFF. The CDR3 coding sequence is TGCAGTGCTCCATACTGGGGGCGGAATGAGCAGTTCTTC.

The chain uses TRBV20-1 and TRBJ2-7; D is tentatively TRBD1 or TRBD2 (6 bases each). The CDR3 is made up of 14 amino acids. Germline assignment: CDR1 DFQATT and CDR2 SNEGSKA (reference sequence). CDR3 residues: CSLTGGNLLYEQYF. As DNA, the CDR3 is TGCAGCCTTACCGGGGGCAACCTTTTATACGAGCAGTACTTC.

This clonotype was counted ten times or more. The V and J genes are TRBV9 and TRBJ2-5, with 7 nucleotides matching TRBD1. The V segment lost 4 bases and the J segment 3 bases; nucleotides outside the gene matches: 6. The CDR3 is 14 amino acids. CDR1 is SGDLS and CDR2 is YYNGEE in the germline V gene. In DNA form, the CDR3 reads TGTGCCAGCAGCCACGGGACAGTCGAAGAGACCCAGTACTTC. Its translation: CASSHGTVEETQYF.